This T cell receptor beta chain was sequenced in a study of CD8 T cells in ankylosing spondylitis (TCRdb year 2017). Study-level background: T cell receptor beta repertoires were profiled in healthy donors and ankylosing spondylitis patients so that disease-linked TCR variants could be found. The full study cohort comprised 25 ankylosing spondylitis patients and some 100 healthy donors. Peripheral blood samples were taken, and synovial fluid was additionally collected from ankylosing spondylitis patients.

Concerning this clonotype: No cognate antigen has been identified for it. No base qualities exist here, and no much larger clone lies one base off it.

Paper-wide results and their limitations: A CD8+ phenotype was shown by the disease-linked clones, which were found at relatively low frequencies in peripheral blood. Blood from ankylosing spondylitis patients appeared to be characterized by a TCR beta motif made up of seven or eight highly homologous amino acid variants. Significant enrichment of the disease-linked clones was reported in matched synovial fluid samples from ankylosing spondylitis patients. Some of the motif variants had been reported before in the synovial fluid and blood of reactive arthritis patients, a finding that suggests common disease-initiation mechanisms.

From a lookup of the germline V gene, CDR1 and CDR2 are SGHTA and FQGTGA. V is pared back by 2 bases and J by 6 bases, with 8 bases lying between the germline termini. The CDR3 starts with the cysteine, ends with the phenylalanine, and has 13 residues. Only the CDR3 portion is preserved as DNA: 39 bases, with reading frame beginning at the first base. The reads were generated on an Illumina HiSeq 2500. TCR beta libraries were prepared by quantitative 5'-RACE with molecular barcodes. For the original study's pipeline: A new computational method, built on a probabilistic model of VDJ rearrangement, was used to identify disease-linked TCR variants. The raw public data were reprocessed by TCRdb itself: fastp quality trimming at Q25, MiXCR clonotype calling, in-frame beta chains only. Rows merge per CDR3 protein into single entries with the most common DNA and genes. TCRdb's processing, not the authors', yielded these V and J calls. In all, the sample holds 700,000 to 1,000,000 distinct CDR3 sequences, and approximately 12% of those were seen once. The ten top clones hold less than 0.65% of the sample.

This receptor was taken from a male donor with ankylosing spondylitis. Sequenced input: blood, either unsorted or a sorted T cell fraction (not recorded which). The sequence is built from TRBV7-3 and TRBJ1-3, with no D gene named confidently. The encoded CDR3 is CASSLQAENTIYF. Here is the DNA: TGTGCCAGCAGCTTACAGGCAGAAAACACCATATATTTT.